These 17 T cell receptor beta chains share one sample of origin, sequenced in a study of regulatory T cells in long-lasting Graves disease. Investigators prepared the TCR beta libraries by applying iRepertoire HTBI primers and Arm-PCR of CDR3 regions. TCRdb reanalysed the multiplex PCR reads using MiXCR and keeps one entry per CDR3 protein. The sample lists more than 300,000 distinct CDR3 sequences, roughly 17% occurring once. Time point of the sample: newly diagnosed GD, antithyroid drugs for less than 3 months. PBMC RNA served as the TCR library source. The data also belong to a second study, concerning T cells in Graves' hyperthyroidism and ophthalmopathy.

This material consisted of peripheral blood mononuclear cells (PBMCs), taken at new diagnosis, from a patient treated with antithyroid drugs. Receptor source: a woman between 18 and 30 years old with Graves disease.

In its sample, this clonotype was seen many times. The V and J genes are TRBV3-1 and TRBJ1-1; no clear D gene. CDR1 and CDR2 (germline): LGHDT, YNNKEL (reference sequence). V lost 0 bases and J lost 1, with 9 bases in between. The CDR3 is 15 residues long. The CDR3 region has the DNA TGTGCCAGCAGCCAAGATTATAACAGGAACACTGAAGCTTTCTTT. The encoded protein is CASSQDYNRNTEAFF.

This clonotype was recorded at least ten times. V and J are TRBV20-1 and TRBJ1-1; D might be TRBD1 (6 bases). The germline gives CDR1 DFQATT, CDR2 SNEGSKA (reference sequence). The CDR3 runs 14 residues. The V gene lost 0 bases and the J gene lost 3 bases, with 11 bases spanning the gap. This chain's CDR3 is CSAREQGMYTEAFF. For the CDR3, the DNA is TGCAGTGCTAGAGAACAGGGAATGTACACTGAAGCTTTCTTT.

This clonotype was recorded a few times. The V call is TRBV5-1, the J call TRBJ2-7, with D possibly TRBD2 on 6 matching bases. V was shortened by 6 bases and J by 3 bases, with 13 bases between the two germline ends. The CDR3 loop spans 13 amino acids. Germline-derived CDR1 and CDR2 are SGHRS and YFSETQ. The chain's CDR3 is CASTLGGHYEQYF. In DNA, the CDR3 is TGCGCCAGCACCCTAGGAGGGCACTACGAGCAGTACTTC.

This clonotype was seen a few times. The V gene is TRBV6-1, the J gene TRBJ1-4; D is ambiguous. The CDR3 covers 11 residues. Germline V gene lookup returns CDR1 MNHNS and CDR2 SASEGT. Between the trimmed V and J ends, which lost 11 bases and 6 bases, there was a span of 10 bases. The DNA for the CDR3 is TGTGCCGTCCGCGGGGATGAAAAACTGTTTTTT. Translation gives CAVRGDEKLFF.

Worth noting for this clonotype: One junction end disagrees with the germline gene, perhaps due to a read error. The chain links TRBV6-1 to TRBJ2-7, with a tentative D call TRBD2 (5 bases). Germline CDR1 and CDR2: MNHNS and SASEGT. There are 14 residues in the CDR3. The CDR3 loop is CVSSEQTGSYEQYF. CDR3 bases: TGTGTCAGCAGTGAACAGACGGGATCCTACGAGCAGTACTTC.

This clonotype was seen repeatedly, ten times or more. A read error may be the cause here, since a much bigger clone is one base away. This sequence joins TRBV2 and TRBJ2-7, with a tentative D call TRBD2 (6 bases). CDR1 SNHLY and CDR2 FYNNEI come from the germline V gene. The CDR3 has 15 amino acids. Trimming cost V 7 bases and J 4 bases, with 20 bases left between them. The CDR3 reads CASNRTGALGYEQYF. DNA of the CDR3: TGTGCCAGCAACAGAACGGGAGCGTTAGGTTACGAGCAGTACTTC.

CDR3 sequence: CASSVNGLAAGDQYF. In DNA, the CDR3 is TGTGCCAGCAGTGTCAATGGACTAGCGGCCGGGGACCAGTACTTC. V gene TRBV11-2 combines with J gene TRBJ2-4; 10 nucleotides agree with TRBD2. Per germline, CDR1 SGHAT and CDR2 FQNNGV. V lost 6 bases, J lost 13 bases, and 15 bases stayed unmatched. This CDR3 is 15 amino acids long. The full variable domain, with the rest looked up from reference TRBV11-2 and TRBJ2-4, is EAGVAQSPRYKIIEKRQSVAFWCNPISGHATLYWYQQILGQGPKLLIQFQNNGVVDDSQLPKDRFSAERLKGVDSTLKIQPAKLEDSAVYLCASSVNGLAAGDQYFGAGTRLSVL.

This clonotype was seen only a few times. The rearrangement links TRBV19 to TRBJ1-2, with a tentative D call TRBD1 (6 bases). Germline CDR1 reads LNHDA; CDR2 reads SQIVND (reference sequence). The CDR3 loop spans 15 amino acids. With 5 bases removed from V and 6 bases from J, the gap between germline ends came to 19 bases. In DNA, the CDR3 is TGTGCCAGTAGTCCAAACAGGGCGCTTTGGGATGGCTACACCTTC. This translates into CASSPNRALWDGYTF.

This clonotype has a count of ten or more. This chain connects TRBV3-1 to TRBJ1-4; D gene uncertain. From germline, CDR1 is LGHDT and CDR2 YNNKEL (reference sequence). V was pared by 0 bases and J by 11 bases, with 4 bases between. This CDR3 is built from 11 residues. The CDR3 DNA reads TGTGCCAGCAGCCAAGAGAAGAAACTGTTTTTT. Residues: CASSQEKKLFF.

This clonotype has a count of ten or more. The CDR3 loop is CASSVEAGGGDTQYF. Written as DNA, the CDR3 is TGTGCCAGCAGCGTAGAAGCGGGGGGCGGAGATACGCAGTATTTT. The chain joins TRBV9 to TRBJ2-3; 9 bases map to TRBD2. The CDR3 spans 15 residues. V shed 0 bases, J shed 5 bases, and the junction held 4 bases outside the gene matches. Germline V gene data show CDR1 as SGDLS and CDR2 as YYNGEE.

At least ten counts were recorded for this clonotype. The rearrangement uses TRBV28 and TRBJ2-7; D remains ambiguous. Germline V gives CDR1 MDHEN, CDR2 SYDVKM. The CDR3 has 13 residues. V was shortened by 3 bases and J by 2 bases, with 8 bases between the two germline ends. The CDR3 spells CASSLPGPYEQYF. Here the CDR3 DNA reads TGTGCCAGCAGTTTGCCAGGACCCTACGAGCAGTACTTC.

This clonotype was counted many times. The rearrangement links TRBV27 to TRBJ2-7; no clear D gene. Trimming cost V 8 bases and J 6 bases, with 11 bases left between them. The length of the CDR3 is 11 residues. In germline, CDR1 is MNHEY, CDR2 SMNVEV (reference sequence). In DNA, the CDR3 is TGTGCCAGCGGTTCTCACTCCGAGCAGTACTTC. This gives the protein CASGSHSEQYF.

In this sample, this clonotype turned up many times. The gene calls are TRBV15 and TRBJ1-5; maybe TRBD1 (6 bases). Per the germline V gene, CDR1 is LNHNV and CDR2 is YYDKDF (reference sequence). Trimming shortened V by 2 bases and J by 2 bases, and 10 bases separated the two germline ends. CDR3 length equals 15 residues. This CDR3 is CATSRFRQGNQPQHF. The CDR3 DNA is TGTGCCACCAGCAGATTTAGACAGGGCAATCAGCCCCAGCATTTT.

This clonotype showed up many times. The gene calls are TRBV3-1 and TRBJ2-5; 7 nucleotides align to TRBD2. J was trimmed by 5 bases and V by 4 bases; bases with no gene match: 16. Per the germline V gene, CDR1 is LGHDT and CDR2 is YNNKEL (reference sequence). This CDR3 has 17 amino acids. The chain's CDR3 is CASSRTSSSSGGETQYF. CDR3 sequence (DNA): TGTGCCAGCAGCCGCACATCGTCGTCTAGCGGAGGGGAGACCCAGTACTTC.

The chain employs TRBV20-1 and TRBJ1-2; D is unclear. The CDR3 spans 15 residues. Germline CDR1 and CDR2: DFQATT and SNEGSKA (reference sequence). V gave up 0 bases and J gave up 4 bases, with 15 bases separating them. The CDR3, as DNA: TGCAGTGCTAGAGATCATACGCGGTCACCCTATGGCTACACCTTC. Translated, it gives CSARDHTRSPYGYTF.

This clonotype appeared many times. V gene TRBV11-2 combines with J gene TRBJ2-3, with 9 positions matching TRBD2. V dropped 5 bases and J dropped 3; count of bases not matched to a gene: 12. Per the germline V gene, CDR1 is SGHAT and CDR2 is FQNNGV. CDR3 length: 17 residues. CDR3 region: CASSNTKRGAGTDTQYF. The CDR3 coding sequence is TGTGCCAGCAGCAATACAAAGCGGGGGGCGGGAACAGATACGCAGTATTTT.

This clonotype was found many times. J is TRBJ1-1 and V is TRBV9; 9 positions agree with TRBD1. CDR3 length equals 16 residues. Germline CDR1 SGDLS, CDR2 YYNGEE. With V trimmed by 5 bases and J by 6 bases, 14 bases remained unmatched. In nucleotides, the CDR3 is TGTGCCAGCAGTTCTACCGGGACAGGGTTGGGAGCTGAAGCTTTCTTT. Translation gives CASSSTGTGLGAEAFF.